This passage covers 8 T cell receptor beta chains from one sample sequenced in a study of shared clonotypes between healthy human individuals. The table came from immunoSEQ multiplex PCR; TCRdb's copy has only in-frame clones and leaves some out. The sample lists around 1,900,000 clones, 93% occurring once. In the naive CD8 group, cells lacked CD45RO and were positively selected for CCR7, so terminally differentiated effector memory CD45RA+ cells were left out. The sequenced sample was naive CD8+ T cells from PBMCs. The receptors come from a man aged 18 to 29 in good health. Some clones in this sample may be carry-over from other donors' samples.

This clone was detected once. CDR3 protein: CASSLFPSAESSYEQYF. The CDR3 DNA is TGTGCCAGCAGCTTATTCCCCTCAGCGGAAAGCTCCTACGAGCAGTACTTC. The gene calls are TRBV11-2 and TRBJ2-7, with D perhaps matching TRBD2 (5 bases). This CDR3 is 17 amino acids long. V lost 2 bases and J lost 0, with 17 bases in between. Per the germline V gene, CDR1 is SGHAT and CDR2 is FQNNGV.

The genes are TRBV7-9 and TRBJ2-1; the D is unclear. The V end was cut by 4 bases, the J end by 5 bases, with 9 bases between. This CDR3 spans 13 amino acids. The germline V gene has CDR1 SEHNR and CDR2 FQNEAQ (reference sequence). The CDR3, as DNA: TGTGCCAGCAGCTCTCCGGGCCACAATGAGCAGTTCTTC. Protein sequence: CASSSPGHNEQFF.

V usage is TRBV9 and J usage is TRBJ2-3, with 10 bases identical to TRBD2. CDR3 length equals 15 residues. Per germline, CDR1 SGDLS and CDR2 YYNGEE. V gave up 4 bases and J gave up 6 bases; unmatched junction bases: 8. The CDR3 loop is CASSLSGRFLDTQYF. The CDR3 region has the DNA TGTGCCAGCAGCCTTAGCGGGAGGTTCCTGGATACGCAGTATTTT.

The V gene is TRBV5-6, the J gene TRBJ2-1; 8 bases match TRBD2. The germline V gene encodes CDR1 SGHDT and CDR2 YYEEEE. The length of the CDR3 is 17 residues. V dropped 2 bases and J dropped 4; count of bases not matched to a gene: 11. CDR3: CASSFGGGRNIYNEQFF. DNA for the CDR3: TGTGCCAGCAGCTTTGGGGGCGGGAGGAATATATACAATGAGCAGTTCTTC. Full variable domain (rest looked up from reference TRBV5-6 and TRBJ2-1): DAGVTQSPTHLIKTRGQQVTLRCSPKSGHDTVSWYQQALGQGPQFIFQYYEEEERQRGNFPDRFSGHQFPNYSSELNVNALLLGDSALYLCASSFGGGRNIYNEQFFGPGTRLTVL.

About this clone itself: Different DNA sequences within this sample yield the same CDR3. CDR3 sequence reads: CASSLFNGYEQYF. The CDR3 nucleotides are TGTGCCAGCAGTTTATTTAACGGCTACGAGCAGTACTTC. The rearrangement uses TRBV28 and TRBJ2-7; no definite D call. Germline-derived CDR1 and CDR2 are MDHEN and SYDVKM. The CDR3 loop spans 13 amino acids. V lost 1 base and J 3 bases, leaving 7 bases between the germline ends.

The V gene is TRBV6-6, the J gene TRBJ1-2; D remains unclear. Deletions cut 2 bases from V and 6 bases from J, with 19 bases between. The germline gives CDR1 MNHNY, CDR2 SVGAGI (reference sequence). CDR3 size: 16 residues. The CDR3 loop is CASSYVGSNGVHGYTF. CDR3 DNA: TGTGCCAGCAGTTACGTAGGGAGCAACGGGGTCCATGGCTACACCTTC.

The rearrangement uses TRBV7-9 and TRBJ1-1; possible D gene TRBD1, 6 bases. The V gene lost 1 base and the J gene lost 2 bases, with 11 bases spanning the gap. CDR1 and CDR2 (germline): SEHNR, FQNEAQ (reference sequence). The CDR3 loop spans 15 amino acids. CDR3 region: CASSLEGTYNTEAFF. CDR3 DNA sequence: TGTGCCAGCAGCTTAGAGGGGACATACAACACTGAAGCTTTCTTT.

Here the CDR3 DNA reads TGTGCCAGCAGCTTAGGGGCGGGTGTATTCGACAATGAGCAGTTCTTC. Encoded protein: CASSLGAGVFDNEQFF. The chain employs TRBV11-2 and TRBJ2-1; D might be TRBD2 (5 bases). The CDR3 spans 16 residues. The V end was cut by 1 base, the J end by 5 bases, with 15 bases between. CDR1 is SGHAT, CDR2 FQNNGV, per germline.